This T cell receptor beta chain was profiled in a study of T cells in Graves' hyperthyroidism and ophthalmopathy. TCR beta CDR3 regions were amplified from RNA transcripts. Using the HTBI primer set, a first-round RT-PCR was run on the TCR CDR3. Each CDR3 protein gets one entry after TCRdb re-called the multiplex PCR reads with MiXCR. The sample includes roughly 250,000 distinct CDR3 sequences, about 15% of them seen just once. V was shortened by 2 bases and J by 0 bases, with 11 bases between the two germline ends. CDR1 and CDR2 (germline): SGDLS, YYNGEE. The CDR3 spans 15 residues. This clonotype was counted many times.

The chain employs TRBV9 and TRBJ1-2; the D gene is possibly TRBD1 (5 bases). The source is a woman between 18 and 30 years old with Graves' ophthalmopathy. Sequencing input: blood. This chain's CDR3 is CASSVGRSANYGYTF. The CDR3 bases are TGTGCCAGCAGCGTGGGACGTTCAGCTAACTATGGCTACACCTTC.